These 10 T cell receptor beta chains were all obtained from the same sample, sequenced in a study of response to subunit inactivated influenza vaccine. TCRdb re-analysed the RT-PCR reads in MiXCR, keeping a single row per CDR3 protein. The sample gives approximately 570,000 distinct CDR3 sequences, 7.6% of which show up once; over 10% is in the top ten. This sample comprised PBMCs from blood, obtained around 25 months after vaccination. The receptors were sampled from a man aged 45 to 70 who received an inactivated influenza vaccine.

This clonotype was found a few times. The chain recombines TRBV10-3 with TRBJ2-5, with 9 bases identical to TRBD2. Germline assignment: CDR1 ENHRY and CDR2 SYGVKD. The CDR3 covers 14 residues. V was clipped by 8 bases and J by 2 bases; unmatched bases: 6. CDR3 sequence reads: CAIGGTSGQETQYF. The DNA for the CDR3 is TGTGCCATCGGTGGCACTAGCGGGCAAGAGACCCAGTACTTC.

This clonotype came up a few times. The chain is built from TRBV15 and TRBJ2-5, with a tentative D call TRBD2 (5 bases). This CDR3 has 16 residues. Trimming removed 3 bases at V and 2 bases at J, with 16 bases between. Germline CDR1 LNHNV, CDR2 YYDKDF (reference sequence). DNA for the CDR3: TGTGCCACCAGCAGGGAGAGGGCAACTACGCAAGAGACCCAGTACTTC. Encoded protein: CATSRERATTQETQYF.

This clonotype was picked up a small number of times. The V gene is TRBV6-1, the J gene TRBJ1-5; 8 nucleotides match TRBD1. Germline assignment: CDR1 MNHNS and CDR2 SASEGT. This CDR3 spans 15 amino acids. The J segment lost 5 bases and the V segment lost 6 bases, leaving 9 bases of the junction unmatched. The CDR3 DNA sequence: TGTGCCAGCAGGAGAGGACAGGGTCGGGATCAGCCCCAGCATTTT. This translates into CASRRGQGRDQPQHF.

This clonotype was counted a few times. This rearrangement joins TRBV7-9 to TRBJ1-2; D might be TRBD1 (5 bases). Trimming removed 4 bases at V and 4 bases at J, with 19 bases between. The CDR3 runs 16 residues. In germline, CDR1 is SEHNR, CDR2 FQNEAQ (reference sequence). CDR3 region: CASSSPFVGGGYGYTF. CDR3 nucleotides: TGTGCCAGCAGCTCTCCTTTTGTTGGCGGGGGCTATGGCTACACCTTC.

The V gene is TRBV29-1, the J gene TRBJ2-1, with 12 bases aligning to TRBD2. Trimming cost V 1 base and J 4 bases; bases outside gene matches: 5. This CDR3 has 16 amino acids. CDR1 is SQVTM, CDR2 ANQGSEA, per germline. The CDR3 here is CSVEASSGGVYNEQFF. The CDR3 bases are TGCAGCGTTGAAGCTTCTAGCGGGGGGGTATACAATGAGCAGTTCTTC.

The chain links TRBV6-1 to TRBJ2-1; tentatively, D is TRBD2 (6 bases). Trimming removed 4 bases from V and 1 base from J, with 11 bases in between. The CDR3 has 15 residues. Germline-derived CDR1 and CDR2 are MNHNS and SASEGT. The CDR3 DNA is TGTGCCAGCAGTGCGAACCTAGCGTCCTACAATGAGCAGTTCTTC. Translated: CASSANLASYNEQFF.

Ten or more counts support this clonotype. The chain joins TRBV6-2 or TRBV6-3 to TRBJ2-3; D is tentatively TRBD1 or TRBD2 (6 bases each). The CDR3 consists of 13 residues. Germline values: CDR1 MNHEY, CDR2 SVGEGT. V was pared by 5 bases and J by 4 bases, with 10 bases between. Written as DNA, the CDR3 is TGTGCCAGCAGTAGAAGGGGGGCAGATACGCAGTATTTT. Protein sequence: CASSRRGADTQYF.

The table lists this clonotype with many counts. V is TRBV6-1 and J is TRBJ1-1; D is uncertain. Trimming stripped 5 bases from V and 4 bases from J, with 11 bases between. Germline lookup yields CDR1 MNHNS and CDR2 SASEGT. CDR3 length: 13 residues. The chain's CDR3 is CASSTGQLTEAFF. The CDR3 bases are TGTGCCAGCAGTACGGGCCAGCTCACTGAAGCTTTCTTT.

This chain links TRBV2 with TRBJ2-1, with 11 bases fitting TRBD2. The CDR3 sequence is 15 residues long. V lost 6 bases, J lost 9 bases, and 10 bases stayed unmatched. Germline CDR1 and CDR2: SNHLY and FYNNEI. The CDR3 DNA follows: TGTGCCAGCAGGACCCTAACTAGCGGGGGAGGTGAGCAGTTCTTC. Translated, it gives CASRTLTSGGGEQFF.

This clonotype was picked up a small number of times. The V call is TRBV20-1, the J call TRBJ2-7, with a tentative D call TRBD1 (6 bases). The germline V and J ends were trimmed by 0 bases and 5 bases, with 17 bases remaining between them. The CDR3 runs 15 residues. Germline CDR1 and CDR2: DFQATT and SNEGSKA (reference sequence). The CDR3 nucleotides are TGCAGTGCTAGAGATGGGGCCAGGGGAATTCACGAGCAGTACTTC. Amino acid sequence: CSARDGARGIHEQYF.